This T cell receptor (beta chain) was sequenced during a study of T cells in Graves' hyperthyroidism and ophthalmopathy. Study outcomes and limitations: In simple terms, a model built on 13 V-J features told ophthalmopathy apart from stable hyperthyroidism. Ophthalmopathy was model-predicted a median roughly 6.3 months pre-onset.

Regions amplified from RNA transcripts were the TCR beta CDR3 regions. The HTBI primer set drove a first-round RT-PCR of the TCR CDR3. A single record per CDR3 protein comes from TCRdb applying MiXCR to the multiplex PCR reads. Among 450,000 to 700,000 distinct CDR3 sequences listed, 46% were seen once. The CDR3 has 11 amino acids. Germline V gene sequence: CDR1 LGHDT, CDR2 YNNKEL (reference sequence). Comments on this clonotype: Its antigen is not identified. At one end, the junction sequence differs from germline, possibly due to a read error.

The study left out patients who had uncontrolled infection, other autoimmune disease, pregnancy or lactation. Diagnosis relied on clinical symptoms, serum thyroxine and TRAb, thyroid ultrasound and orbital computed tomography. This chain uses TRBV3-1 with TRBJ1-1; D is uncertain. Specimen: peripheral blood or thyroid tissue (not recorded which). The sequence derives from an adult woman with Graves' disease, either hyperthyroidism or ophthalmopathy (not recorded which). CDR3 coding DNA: TGTGCCAGCGGCCAGGCCTCTGAAGCTTTCTTT. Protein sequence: CASGQASEAFF. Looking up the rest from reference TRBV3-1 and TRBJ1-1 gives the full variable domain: DTAVSQTPKYLVTQMGNDKSIKCEQNLGHDTMYWYKQDSKKFLKIMFSYNNKELIINETVPNRFSPKSPDKAHLNLHINSLELGDSAVYFCASGQASEAFFGQGTRLTVV.